Listed below are T cell receptor beta chains from one sample, sequenced in a study of human T cells and chemical hapten exposure. TCRdb re-analysed the RACE reads in MiXCR, keeping a single row per CDR3 protein. The data contain over 300,000 distinct CDR3 sequences, about 5.1% of them singletons. The material sequenced was whole blood, taken in connection with sensitization to the hapten diphenylcyclopropenone (DPC). The receptors originated from a woman aged 45 to 65 with alopecia areata. Some clones in this sample may be carry-over from other donors' samples. Both conserved end residues are part of each CDR3. Fields, in order: clone size, D gene, V gene, CDR3 length, J gene, CDR3 DNA, CDR3 protein. A D gene is named only where the DNA matches it firmly. The size entry is marked missing in some rows and otherwise reads once, few, many or a size class.

>.|.|TRBV18|14|TRBJ1-1
TGTGCCAGCTCACCAAAGGAACAGAACACTGAAGCTTTCTTT
CASSPKEQNTEAFF
>many|.|TRBV3-1|14|TRBJ2-7
TGTGCCAGCAGCCTTGGAGAAGGCGCCTACGAGCAGTACTTC
CASSLGEGAYEQYF
>few|.|TRBV7-2|14|TRBJ1-2
TGTGCCAGCAGCTCGGACGGTCGGGGCTATGGCTACACCTTC
CASSSDGRGYGYTF
>many|TRBD2|TRBV20-1|16|TRBJ2-7
TGCAGTGCTAGAGGAGGAGGAAGCGGGAGGAGCGACGAGCAGTACTTC
CSARGGGSGRSDEQYF
>few|.|TRBV5-1|19|TRBJ2-6
TGCGCCAGCAGCTCACAAACTAGGACAGCCCACTCTGGGGCCAACGTCCTGACTTTC
CASSSQTRTAHSGANVLTF
>few|.|TRBV28|16|TRBJ1-5
TGTGCCAGCAGTTTAGAGGTAGGAACGGGCAATCAGCCCCAGCATTTT
CASSLEVGTGNQPQHF
>many|TRBD2|TRBV6-5|16|TRBJ2-3
TGTGCCAGCAGTTACTTCGCTAGCGGCAGCACAGATACGCAGTATTTT
CASSYFASGSTDTQYF
>many|.|TRBV14|15|TRBJ2-1
TGTGCCAGCAGCCAAGATAACAGGGAGTACAATGAGCAGTTCTTC
CASSQDNREYNEQFF
>.|.|TRBV20-1|11|TRBJ1-1
TGCAGTGCTCCAGGGACTGTTGAAGCTTTCTTT
CSAPGTVEAFF
>many|.|TRBV12-3/TRBV12-4|13|TRBJ1-2
TGTGCCAGCAGTTTGGGGGCCGGGTCTGGCTACACCTTC
CASSLGAGSGYTF
>many|.|TRBV24-1|15|TRBJ2-2
TGTGCCACCAGTGACAGGGACGGGAACACCGGGGAGCTGTTTTTT
CATSDRDGNTGELFF
>many|TRBD1|TRBV29-1|15|TRBJ2-7
TGCAGCGTTGAAGTCCCCCGGGACAGGGGCTACGAGCAGTACTTC
CSVEVPRDRGYEQYF
>.|TRBD2|TRBV12-3/TRBV12-4|16|TRBJ2-1
TGTGCCAGCAGTATCGGGAGCGGGGCATTTTACAATGAGCAGTTCTTC
CASSIGSGAFYNEQFF
>few|TRBD2|TRBV24-1|14|TRBJ2-3
TGTGCCACCAGCCCTAGGGGAGGGGCAGATACGCAGTATTTT
CATSPRGGADTQYF
>many|.|TRBV7-2|12|TRBJ2-3
TGTGCCAGCAGCGGGGGCACAGATACGCAGTATTTT
CASSGGTDTQYF
>many|.|TRBV9|15|TRBJ2-3
TGTGCCAGCAGCCCTGGGGGCACGAGTACAGATACGCAGTATTTT
CASSPGGTSTDTQYF
>few|.|TRBV5-1|14|TRBJ1-5
TGCGCCAGCAGCTTGGGATTCGGCAATCAGCCCCAGCATTTT
CASSLGFGNQPQHF
>.|TRBD2|TRBV12-5|16|TRBJ2-5
TGTGCTAGTGGCCTAGCTAGCGGGGGGCCTCAAGAGACCCAGTACTTC
CASGLASGGPQETQYF
>many|TRBD1|TRBV29-1|12|TRBJ2-3
TGCAGCGGACGACAGGGGGTGGATACGCAGTATTTT
CSGRQGVDTQYF
>.|TRBD2|TRBV11-2|16|TRBJ2-3
TGTGCCAGCAGCTTAGCGGGAGGGGGGTATGGAGATACGCAGTATTTT
CASSLAGGGYGDTQYF
>many|TRBD1|TRBV27|16|TRBJ2-1
TGTGCCAGCAGTTTAAGCGCCGGGACAGGATACAATGAGCAGTTCTTC
CASSLSAGTGYNEQFF
>.|TRBD1|TRBV7-9|15|TRBJ1-1
TGTGCCAGCAGCCTGAAAGGGGGCGAAAACACTGAAGCTTTCTTT
CASSLKGGENTEAFF
>.|.|TRBV20-1|13|TRBJ2-2
TGCAGTGCGAGCCCCGGACAGTACCGGGAGCTGTTTTTT
CSASPGQYRELFF
>many|.|TRBV20-1|12|TRBJ2-7
TGCAGTGCTTATTCTAGAAAGGACGAGCAGTACTTC
CSAYSRKDEQYF
>many|.|TRBV7-9|15|TRBJ1-6
TGTGCCAGCTCCGGGGGGGTCCTACAGAATTCACCCCTCCACTTT
CASSGGVLQNSPLHF
>few|TRBD2|TRBV5-1|15|TRBJ2-3
TGCGCCAGCAGCTTGTTCGGCGGGAGCATGGATACGCAGTATTTT
CASSLFGGSMDTQYF
>many|TRBD1|TRBV6-1|14|TRBJ2-7
TGTGCCAGCACCGATGACAGGGCAGGCTACGAGCAGTACTTC
CASTDDRAGYEQYF
>.|.|TRBV10-2|15|TRBJ1-2
TGCGCCAGCAGTGAAGCGCAGGGGCCGGACTATGGCTACACCTTC
CASSEAQGPDYGYTF
>many|TRBD1|TRBV4-2|16|TRBJ2-3
TGTGCCAGCAGCCGTAACAGGGGATCCGTCACAGATACGCAGTATTTT
CASSRNRGSVTDTQYF
>few|.|TRBV20-1|18|TRBJ1-1
TGCAGTGCGAGTCTACGCCGGGATCCACAACTCGTTAACACTGAAGCTTTCTTT
CSASLRRDPQLVNTEAFF
>many|.|TRBV20-1|14|TRBJ2-5
TGCAGTGCGGCAATCGGGCTAGCCCAAGAGACCCAGTACTTC
CSAAIGLAQETQYF
>many|.|TRBV24-1|14|TRBJ2-5
TGTGCCACCAGTGACGCCGGGACGGAGGAGACCCAGTACTTC
CATSDAGTEETQYF
>few|.|TRBV29-1|13|TRBJ1-5
TGCAGCGTTGGTGAGGGGCTAAATCAGCCCCAGCATTTT
CSVGEGLNQPQHF
>few|TRBD1|TRBV25-1|18|TRBJ2-2
TGTGCCAGCAGTGGACCACCAGGGACAGGGTTGAACACCGGGGAGCTGTTTTTT
CASSGPPGTGLNTGELFF
>.|.|TRBV10-2|14|TRBJ1-2
TGCGCCAGCAGTGAGAATTCGGGATTCTATGGCTACACCTTC
CASSENSGFYGYTF
>many|TRBD2|TRBV12-3/TRBV12-4|16|TRBJ2-1
TGTGCCAGCAGTTTAGCGTTGCGGGGGGGCATTGATGAGCAGTTCTTC
CASSLALRGGIDEQFF
>few|TRBD1|TRBV29-1|14|TRBJ1-2
TGCAGCGTTGGACGACAGGGGGCCGACTATGGCTACACCTTC
CSVGRQGADYGYTF
>few|.|TRBV12-3/TRBV12-4|13|TRBJ1-2
TGTGCCAGCAGTTTAGGGGCAGGGAATGGCTACACCTTC
CASSLGAGNGYTF
>.|TRBD1|TRBV28|16|TRBJ2-3
TGTGCCAGCAGTTTATGGACAGGGGATAGCACAGATACGCAGTATTTT
CASSLWTGDSTDTQYF
>few|.|TRBV30|15|TRBJ1-2
TGTGCCTGGAGTATCCGCTTAGGGGATGCGGATGGCTACACCTTC
CAWSIRLGDADGYTF
>.|TRBD2|TRBV5-1|15|TRBJ2-3
TGCGCCAGCAGCACAGGACTAGTAAGCACAGATACGCAGTATTTT
CASSTGLVSTDTQYF
>.|.|TRBV6-1|13|TRBJ1-6
TGTGCCAGCAGCGCCGATAATAATTCACCCCTCCACTTT
CASSADNNSPLHF
>many|TRBD2|TRBV12-3/TRBV12-4|15|TRBJ2-2
TGTGCCAGCAGTTTAGCGGGAGGGCCGACCGGGGAGCTGTTTTTT
CASSLAGGPTGELFF
>many|.|TRBV7-9|14|TRBJ1-2
TGTGCCAGCAGACGAGGCGGCTTGGAGAATGGCTACACCTTC
CASRRGGLENGYTF
>.|.|TRBV10-3|15|TRBJ2-3
TGTGCCCATGGGACGCCCGGAGGAGGCACAGATACGCAGTATTTT
CAHGTPGGGTDTQYF